This TCR beta chain emerged from a study of T cell responses to AZD1222 COVID-19 vaccine. Study-wide results and caveats: Spike-specific TCR breadth and depth both grew after two AZD1222 doses. The donor cohort was predominantly white British with a female majority, and clonal diversity may have been underestimated. Only a handful of AZD1222 recipients, about six in all, had baseline seropositivity.

On this clone itself: Its antigen remains unidentified. The same CDR3 arises from other DNA sequences in this sample as well.

The CDR3 totals 14 residues. The V gene's germline CDR1 is SQVTM and CDR2 ANQGSEA. V was pared by 1 base and J by 0 bases, with 8 bases between. Sequencing was performed with immunoSEQ multiplex PCR; in TCRdb, only in-frame clones are kept and a portion is missing. Here the sample spans under 200,000 clones, around 93% being singletons. This TCR was sampled from an adult in good health. The chain recombines TRBV29-1 with TRBJ2-3; tentative D call: TRBD2 (6 bases). Source: peripheral blood, taken on day 0 of AZD1222 vaccination. The chain's CDR3 is CSVEGSGSTDTQYF. In DNA form, the CDR3 reads TGCAGCGTTGAAGGAAGCGGGAGCACAGATACGCAGTATTTT.